This entry lists 25 T cell receptor beta chains sequenced from one sample in a study of regulatory T cells in long-lasting Graves disease. With iRepertoire HTBI primers and Arm-PCR of CDR3 regions, TCR beta libraries were built. TCRdb called the multiplex PCR reads again in MiXCR, with one record for every CDR3 protein. The sample records 390,000 or so distinct CDR3 sequences, approximately 12% being singletons. This sample's time point: newly diagnosed GD, antithyroid drugs for less than 3 months. Construction of the TCR library relied on RNA isolated from PBMCs. The sample was also reused in another study, on T cells in Graves' hyperthyroidism and ophthalmopathy.

The material sequenced was peripheral blood mononuclear cells (PBMCs), taken at new diagnosis, from a patient treated with antithyroid drugs. The source of these receptors is a woman aged 18-29 years with Graves disease.

This clonotype was seen many times. The CDR3 DNA reads TGTGCCAGCAGTTCTGAAGAAAAACTGTTTTTT. Translated: CASSSEEKLFF. This chain joins TRBV2 and TRBJ1-4; D unclear. This CDR3 contains 11 residues. The germline V gene has CDR1 SNHLY and CDR2 FYNNEI. V lost 5 bases and J lost 8, with 6 bases in between.

J is TRBJ2-1 and V is TRBV4-3; 9 bases are shared with TRBD2. The germline V gene encodes CDR1 LGHNA and CDR2 YSLEER. CDR3 length: 16 amino acids. With V trimmed by 0 bases and J by 14 bases, 14 bases remained unmatched. The CDR3 nucleotides read TGCGCCAGCAGCCAAGATCAGTCGGGCCGGGGCGGGGGGGAGTTCTTC. Its translation: CASSQDQSGRGGGEFF.

This clonotype was seen ten or more times. The V gene is TRBV28, the J gene TRBJ1-4; D gene unclear. Germline CDR1 and CDR2: MDHEN and SYDVKM. This CDR3 is built from 14 residues. V lost 3 bases and J 0 bases, leaving 5 bases between the germline ends. The CDR3: CASSFSATNEKLFF. The CDR3, as DNA: TGTGCCAGCAGTTTCAGCGCAACTAATGAAAAACTGTTTTTT. The complete variable domain, with remaining parts taken from reference TRBV28 and TRBJ1-4, reads DVKVTQSSRYLVKRTGEKVFLECVQDMDHENMFWYRQDPGLGLRLIYFSYDVKMKEKGDIPEGYSVSREKKERFSLILESASTNQTSMYLCASSFSATNEKLFFGSGTQLSVL.

This clonotype was observed a few times. The chain combines TRBV5-1 with TRBJ2-3, with D unresolved. Per germline, CDR1 SGHRS and CDR2 YFSETQ. V was trimmed by 5 bases and J by 2 bases, leaving 18 bases between them. CDR3 length equals 16 residues. The CDR3 here is CASSIGVGSYTDTQYF. The CDR3 nucleotides read TGCGCCAGCAGTATTGGGGTGGGTTCCTACACAGATACGCAGTATTTT.

Turning to this clonotype: It may be a read error: a sequence one base away is much more abundant. This chain joins TRBV12-3 or TRBV12-4 and TRBJ2-7, with D maybe TRBD1 (7 bases). The V end lost 2 bases, the J end lost 0 bases, and 11 bases lay between the germline ends. This CDR3 contains 15 residues. This CDR3 is CASSLRQGGSYEQYV. DNA of the CDR3: TGTGCCAGCAGTTTACGACAGGGAGGCTCCTACGAGCAGTACGTC.

This clonotype was seen more than once but under ten times. The J gene is TRBJ2-7, the V gene TRBV20-1, with D uncertain. The germline V gene has CDR1 DFQATT and CDR2 SNEGSKA (reference sequence). The CDR3 has 11 residues. V gave up 1 base and J gave up 3 bases, with 4 bases separating them. CDR3 bases: TGCAGTGCTAGAGCTTTCTACGAGCAGTACTTC. Amino acids: CSARAFYEQYF.

This clonotype showed up many times. The rearrangement uses TRBV18 and TRBJ1-3; D gene uncertain. V was pared by 0 bases and J by 5 bases, with 8 bases between. Per germline, CDR1 KGHSH and CDR2 LQKENI. CDR3 size: 14 residues. CDR3 sequence (DNA): TGTGCCAGCTCACCACCCTCCCCCCGAAACACCATATATTTT. Encoded protein: CASSPPSPRNTIYF. The variable domain in full, with the rest retrieved from reference TRBV18 and TRBJ1-3, is NAGVMQNPRHLVRRRGQEARLRCSPMKGHSHVYWYRQLPEEGLKFMVYLQKENIIDESGMPKERFSAEFPKEGPSILRIQQVVRGDSAAYFCASSPPSPRNTIYFGEGSWLTVV.

CDR3 DNA: TGTGCCAGCATCGCCAGGCGGACAGGGGGGCACTCTGGAAACACCATATATTTT. Its translation is CASIARRTGGHSGNTIYF. The chain recombines TRBV6-2 or TRBV6-3 with TRBJ1-3, with 10 bases that match TRBD1. CDR1 is MNHEY, CDR2 SVGEGT, per germline. The J segment lost 0 bases and the V segment lost 7 bases, leaving 12 bases of the junction unmatched. This CDR3 contains 18 residues.

This clonotype occurred many times. The chain employs TRBV27 and TRBJ2-3, with 8 bases identical to TRBD2. This CDR3 contains 15 residues. Germline loops: CDR1 MNHEY, CDR2 SMNVEV (reference sequence). The junction had 4 bases not matched to a gene; V was cut back by 5 bases and J by 0 bases. Here the CDR3 reads CASSQTSASTDTQYF. The DNA for the CDR3 is TGTGCCAGCAGTCAGACTAGCGCGAGCACAGATACGCAGTATTTT.

This clonotype was counted between two and nine times. The chain employs TRBV28 and TRBJ1-2, with D perhaps matching TRBD1 (6 bases). Germline lookup yields CDR1 MDHEN and CDR2 SYDVKM. This CDR3 is 14 amino acids long. The V end lost 10 bases, the J end lost 5 bases, and 20 bases lay between the germline ends. CDR3 nucleotide sequence: TGTGCCACCGCGGTCGGTACAGGGCGTTATGGCTACACCTTC. Residues: CATAVGTGRYGYTF.

The V gene is TRBV30, the J gene TRBJ2-1, with 9 bases aligning to TRBD2. Germline lookup yields CDR1 GTSNPN and CDR2 SVGIG (reference sequence). Unmatched junction bases numbered 9, after V lost 3 bases and J lost 6 bases. The length of the CDR3 is 15 residues. In DNA, the CDR3 is TGTGCCTGGAGCTCCGGGACTAGCTTTATCAATGAGCAGTTCTTC. Its translation: CAWSSGTSFINEQFF. Combining the CDR3 with reference TRBV30 and TRBJ2-1 gives the whole variable domain SQTIHQWPATLVQPVGSPLSLECTVEGTSNPNLYWYRQAAGRGLQLLFYSVGIGQISSEVPQNLSASRPQDRQFILSSKKLLLSDSGFYLCAWSSGTSFINEQFFGPGTRLTVL.

This clonotype was counted only a few times. The gene calls are TRBV27 and TRBJ1-6; D not resolved. Trimming removed 2 bases at V and 12 bases at J, with 11 bases between. The CDR3 is 13 residues long. Germline CDR1 reads MNHEY; CDR2 reads SMNVEV (reference sequence). The CDR3 is CASSLARAVPLHF. Written as DNA, the CDR3 is TGTGCCAGCAGTTTAGCCCGAGCCGTACCCCTCCACTTT.

As to this clonotype: This may come from a read error, since a much larger clone is one base off. This rearrangement joins TRBV6-1 to TRBJ2-1; no clear D. CDR1 MNHNS and CDR2 SASEGT come from the germline V gene. This CDR3 comprises 12 residues. The CDR3 protein is CAGSLVLSKQFF. The CDR3, as DNA: TGTGCCGGCAGTTTAGTCCTAAGTAAGCAGTTCTTC.

This clonotype was found a few times. The chain combines TRBV9 with TRBJ2-3, with unresolved D. The V end lost 1 base, the J end lost 2 bases, and 8 bases lay between the germline ends. The V gene's germline CDR1 is SGDLS and CDR2 YYNGEE. The CDR3 has 14 residues. CDR3 region: CASSVTRFTDTQYF. The CDR3, as DNA: TGTGCCAGCAGCGTAACCAGGTTCACAGATACGCAGTATTTT. The whole variable domain, filled in from reference TRBV9 and TRBJ2-3, reads DSGVTQTPKHLITATGQRVTLRCSPRSGDLSVYWYQQSLDQGLQFLIQYYNGEERAKGNILERFSAQQFPDLHSELNLSSLELGDSALYFCASSVTRFTDTQYFGPGTRLTVL.

This clonotype occurred many times. The gene calls are TRBV27 and TRBJ2-1; D is undetermined. Trimming removed 5 bases at V and 7 bases at J, with 18 bases between. The CDR3 sequence is 15 residues long. In germline, CDR1 is MNHEY, CDR2 SMNVEV (reference sequence). CDR3 DNA: TGTGCCAGCAGTGAAGGCGTCTACCCGAGGAATGAGCAGTTCTTC. This gives the protein CASSEGVYPRNEQFF.

This clonotype was counted many times. The CDR3 region is CASRTLGYGYTF. CDR3 nucleotides: TGTGCCAGCAGAACCCTTGGCTATGGCTACACCTTC. This chain links TRBV6-1 with TRBJ1-2; D unclear. V lost 6 bases and J lost 4, with 9 bases in between. The CDR3 has 12 amino acids. Germline V gene data show CDR1 as MNHNS and CDR2 as SASEGT.

This clonotype was counted many times. V and J are TRBV20-1 and TRBJ1-2; D unclear. This CDR3 is built from 14 residues. In germline, CDR1 is DFQATT, CDR2 SNEGSKA (reference sequence). Trimming shortened V by 2 bases and J by 0 bases, and 10 bases separated the two germline ends. In DNA, the CDR3 is TGCAGTGCTAGATCAGAAGGGTCTAACTATGGCTACACCTTC. Its translation: CSARSEGSNYGYTF.

This chain joins TRBV5-6 and TRBJ2-3, with D perhaps TRBD1 (6 bases). The CDR3 length is 15 residues. The germline V gene encodes CDR1 SGHDT and CDR2 YYEEEE. Trimming pared 0 bases from V and 4 bases from J, leaving 12 bases between. CDR3 in DNA: TGTGCCAGCAGCTTGGCTACAGGGTGGCCAGATACGCAGTATTTT. As protein: CASSLATGWPDTQYF.

This clonotype was counted many times. The CDR3 coding sequence is TGTGCCAGCAGTTACCGGGGAGTCCAGAGAGGCTCCTACGAGCAGTACTTC. Translation: CASSYRGVQRGSYEQYF. V is TRBV6-5 and J is TRBJ2-7, with a tentative D call TRBD2 (5 bases). V was cut by 2 bases and J by 0 bases, with 17 bases left in between. From germline, CDR1 is MNHEY and CDR2 SVGAGI. The CDR3 is 17 amino acids.

This clonotype has more than one count but fewer than ten. A much larger clone is a single base away; this may be a read error. This chain links TRBV28 with TRBJ2-7; 7 bases are shared with TRBD1. The CDR3 contains 16 residues. Germline V CDR1 and CDR2: MDHEN, SYDVKM. CDR3 DNA: TGTGCCAGCAGTTTAATTACAGGGGCCCTATCCTACGGGCAGTACTTC. Translating it yields CASSLITGALSYGQYF.

This sequence joins TRBV6-1 and TRBJ1-2, with unresolved D. The V end was cut by 6 bases, the J end by 1 base, with 15 bases between. The CDR3 has 15 residues. CDR1 MNHNS and CDR2 SASEGT come from the germline V gene. The CDR3, as DNA: TGTGCCAGCAGGCACGCGTCGGGCCTTAACTATGGCTACACCTTC. This codes for CASRHASGLNYGYTF.

This clonotype has a count of ten or more. This rearrangement joins TRBV27 to TRBJ2-1, with 8 bases that match TRBD2. CDR3 length: 14 amino acids. The J segment lost 4 bases and the V segment lost 10 bases, leaving 9 bases of the junction unmatched. Germline CDR1 is MNHEY and CDR2 is SMNVEV (reference sequence). Here the CDR3 reads CATSAGDAYNEQFF. DNA of the CDR3: TGTGCCACCTCAGCGGGGGACGCGTACAATGAGCAGTTCTTC.

This clonotype was seen ten or more times. The V and J genes are TRBV12-3 or TRBV12-4 and TRBJ1-2; D uncertain. CDR3 length: 17 amino acids. V lost 5 bases, J lost 1 base, and 20 bases lay in between. CDR3 in amino acids: CASSRRFSAIFNYGYTF. The CDR3 region has the DNA TGTGCCAGCAGTCGCCGATTTTCTGCTATTTTTAACTATGGCTACACCTTC.

This clonotype was found many times. The chain recombines TRBV6-2 or TRBV6-3 with TRBJ2-1; 8 nucleotides line up with TRBD2. Trimming took 6 bases from V and 7 from J; bases not matched to a gene: 17. Germline CDR1 and CDR2: MNHEY and SVGEGT. The CDR3 is 17 amino acids. The CDR3 DNA follows: TGTGCCAGCAGGGGGGGGCTCAGCGGGAGACTGAGGAATGAGCAGTTCTTC. Translation: CASRGGLSGRLRNEQFF.

The V call is TRBV20-1, the J call TRBJ2-3, with 13 bases that match TRBD2. The CDR3 contains 15 residues. The germline gives CDR1 DFQATT, CDR2 SNEGSKA (reference sequence). The V and J ends lost 5 bases and 4 bases, in that order; junction bases with no gene match: 6. CDR3 DNA: TGCAGTGCTGGAGGACTAGCGGGAGTCGCAGATACGCAGTATTTT. Translation: CSAGGLAGVADTQYF.